A single sample is the source of the 14 T cell receptor beta chains below, sequenced in a study of CD8+ T cells in alopecia areata. The sequencing template was cDNA reverse transcribed from extracted RNA. The assay was immunoSEQ multiplex PCR, and TCRdb's table has in-frame clones only and misses some. The sample lists some 120,000 clones, roughly 50% occurring once. Specimen: NKG2D-low CD8+ T cells sorted from blood. These receptor sequences come from a human donor with alopecia areata.

The chain is built from TRBV6-1 and TRBJ2-1; D unresolved. Germline CDR1 is MNHNS and CDR2 is SASEGT. The V end was cut by 5 bases, the J end by 8 bases, with 13 bases between. CDR3 length: 13 amino acids. The CDR3 region is CASSPDPGHEQFF. The CDR3 bases are TGTGCCAGCAGTCCGGACCCAGGCCATGAGCAGTTCTTC.

V is TRBV30 and J is TRBJ1-2; D is ambiguous. The V end was cut by 5 bases, the J end by 0 bases, with 16 bases between. CDR1 and CDR2 (germline): GTSNPN, SVGIG (reference sequence). This CDR3 has 15 amino acids. The CDR3 DNA is TGTGCCTGGGACCCTGGTGACTCAGCTAACTATGGCTACACCTTC. This encodes CAWDPGDSANYGYTF.

Only one count was recorded for this clone. The V and J genes are TRBV9 and TRBJ2-5; D might be TRBD2 (6 bases). This CDR3 has 12 residues. CDR1 and CDR2 from the germline V gene are SGDLS and YYNGEE. Between the trimmed V and J ends, which lost 3 bases and 4 bases, there was a span of 7 bases. The CDR3 nucleotides read TGTGCCAGCAGCGCCGGGGGAGAGACCCAGTACTTC. Its protein product is CASSAGGETQYF.

This clone was observed a handful of times. The V gene is TRBV19, the J gene TRBJ1-1; 7 bases match TRBD1. CDR1 LNHDA and CDR2 SQIVND come from the germline V gene (reference sequence). This CDR3 has 15 amino acids. The junction had 8 bases not matched to a gene; V was cut back by 4 bases and J by 3 bases. The CDR3 coding sequence is TGTGCCAGTAGTACTCTCCCAGGGGGGCACACTGAAGCTTTCTTT. It specifies CASSTLPGGHTEAFF.

J is TRBJ1-2 and V is TRBV6-5, with D perhaps TRBD1 (5 bases). CDR3 length: 15 residues. CDR1 and CDR2 (germline): MNHEY, SVGAGI. V was shortened by 6 bases and J by 4 bases, with 18 bases between the two germline ends. This CDR3 reads CASSWTSRNTYGYTF. The CDR3 region has the DNA TGTGCCAGCAGCTGGACATCACGAAATACCTATGGCTACACCTTC.

This clone was seen a handful of times. The V and J genes are TRBV28 and TRBJ2-5; D gene uncertain. The CDR3 consists of 14 residues. Trimming left V 5 bases short and J 2 bases short, with 12 bases between. In germline, CDR1 is MDHEN, CDR2 SYDVKM. DNA for the CDR3: TGTGCCAGCAGTCAAACAGATTTACAAGAGACCCAGTACTTC. Its translation is CASSQTDLQETQYF.

Only a few counts were recorded for this clone. The chain links TRBV27 to TRBJ1-1; D ambiguous. V dropped 3 bases and J dropped 0 bases, with 5 bases sitting between them. This CDR3 contains 13 residues. CDR1 and CDR2 from the germline V gene are MNHEY and SMNVEV (reference sequence). The CDR3 region is CASSFGLNTEAFF. In DNA form, the CDR3 reads TGTGCCAGCAGTTTTGGGCTGAACACTGAAGCTTTCTTT.

This clone was counted only a few times. The chain employs TRBV29-1 and TRBJ1-4; 10 bases are shared with TRBD1. The CDR3 contains 14 residues. The V and J ends lost 0 bases and 7 bases, in that order; junction bases with no gene match: 2. Per the germline V gene, CDR1 is SQVTM and CDR2 is ANQGSEA. The CDR3 DNA reads TGCAGCGTTGAAGATGGGGACAGGGGTGAAAAACTGTTTTTT. As protein: CSVEDGDRGEKLFF.

The chain joins TRBV21-1 to TRBJ2-7. TRBV21-1 is an annotated pseudogene. The CDR3 runs 13 residues. CDR3 DNA: TGTGCCAGCAGCCTCGACGGCTTCTACGAGCAGTACTTC. Translated, it gives CASSLDGFYEQYF.

In this sample, this clone turned up a few times. CDR3 DNA sequence: TGCAGCGTCTGGACAGGTGACGTTGGGACCCAGTACTTC. This translates into CSVWTGDVGTQYF. This sequence joins TRBV29-1 and TRBJ2-5, with TRBD1 identical over 7 bases. V dropped 6 bases and J dropped 7; count of bases not matched to a gene: 11. This CDR3 region has 13 residues. The V gene's germline CDR1 is SQVTM and CDR2 ANQGSEA.

This chain uses TRBV27 with TRBJ2-2; TRBD1 matches 7 bases. The CDR3 is 14 amino acids. V lost 3 bases and J lost 5; bases outside the gene matches: 3. The germline CDR1 and CDR2 sequences are MNHEY and SMNVEV (reference sequence). Here the CDR3 reads CASSLGQSTGELFF. Here the CDR3 DNA reads TGTGCCAGCAGTTTGGGACAGTCGACCGGGGAGCTGTTTTTT.

This chain uses TRBV29-1 with TRBJ2-5, with D possibly TRBD1 on 5 matching bases. V was trimmed by 7 bases and J by 5 bases, leaving 11 bases between them. The CDR3 runs 11 residues. CDR1 SQVTM and CDR2 ANQGSEA come from the germline V gene. The DNA of the CDR3 is TGCAGCGCCAGGGTGTGGGAGACCCAGTACTTC. Encoded protein: CSARVWETQYF.

The sample holds a few counts of this clone. The rearrangement joins TRBV28 to TRBJ1-5; 7 nucleotides align to TRBD1. Unmatched junction bases numbered 8, after V lost 3 bases and J lost 6 bases. The CDR3 extends over 15 amino acids. Germline V CDR1 and CDR2: MDHEN, SYDVKM. CDR3 nucleotides: TGTGCCAGCAGTTTGTCCACAGGGGACGGTCAGCCCCAGCATTTT. Protein product: CASSLSTGDGQPQHF.

This clone occurred a few times. This chain links TRBV29-1 with TRBJ2-5, with 13 bases lining up with TRBD2. This CDR3 spans 19 amino acids. Germline V lookup: CDR1 SQVTM, CDR2 ANQGSEA. Trimming removed 1 base from V and 7 bases from J; junction bases left unmatched: 18. The CDR3 region has the DNA TGCAGCGTTGAAGGAGCCCCCGGGAGGACTAGCGGGGGTGAGGTGACCCAGTACTTC. Amino acids: CSVEGAPGRTSGGEVTQYF.